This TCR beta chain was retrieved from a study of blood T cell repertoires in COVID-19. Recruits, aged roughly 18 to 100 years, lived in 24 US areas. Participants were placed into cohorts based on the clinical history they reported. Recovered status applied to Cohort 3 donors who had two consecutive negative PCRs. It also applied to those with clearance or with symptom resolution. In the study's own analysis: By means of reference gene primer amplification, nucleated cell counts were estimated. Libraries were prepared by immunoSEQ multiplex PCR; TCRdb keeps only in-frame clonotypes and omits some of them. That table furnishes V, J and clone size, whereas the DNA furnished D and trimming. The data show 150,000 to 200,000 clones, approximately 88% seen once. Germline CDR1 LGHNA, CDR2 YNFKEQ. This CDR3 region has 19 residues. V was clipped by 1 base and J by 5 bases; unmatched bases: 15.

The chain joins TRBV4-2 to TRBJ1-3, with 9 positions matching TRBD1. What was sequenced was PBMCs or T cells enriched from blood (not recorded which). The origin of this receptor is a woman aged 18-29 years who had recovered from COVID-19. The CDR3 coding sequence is TGTGCCAGCAGCCAAGGGGGTGCTCAGGACAGGGGATATAGAAACACCATATATTTT. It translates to CASSQGGAQDRGYRNTIYF.